The source of this T cell receptor (beta chain) is a study of blood T cells in healthy people across ages (dated by TCRdb to about 2015). For context, the study as a whole: In model experiments, template switching captured roughly one uniquely barcoded TCR beta cDNA molecule for every two T cells. The donors were divided into four age groups: young (average approximately 16 years), middle-aged (about 39), aged (approximately 64) and long-lived (about 90). Donors of different ages were randomly distributed across sequencing lanes to avoid experimental bias. The study analyzed two additional independent replicas of 1 million unique cDNA reads from the same blood draw for two donors, one aged 18 to 30 and one aged 80 or older. To track age-related changes in TCR beta repertoire diversity, the study relied on deep sequencing normalized with unique cDNA molecular identifiers.

Per the germline V gene, MGHDK is the CDR1 and SYGVNS is the CDR2. CDR3 length: 13 amino acids, cysteine to phenylalanine. Only the CDR3 part of the read is kept: 39 bases, read in frame from the first base. V is shortened by 4 bases, J by 4 bases, and the region joining them spans 10 bases. Receptor libraries were prepared by 5' RACE. The listed sequencing device is Illumina HiSeq 2500. A second PCR of about 7 to 12 cycles was run with a J-beta primer mix and a sample-barcoded 5' primer. Each TCR beta cDNA molecule received a unique molecular identifier from a template-switch 5' adaptor carrying 12 random nucleotides. Each sample yielded at least 3 million CDR3-containing paired-end reads. First-strand cDNA was synthesized from all RNA with the Mint cDNA synthesis kit, primed by a TRBC-specific oligonucleotide. Following uracil-DNA glycosylase treatment, a first 18-cycle PCR with universal primers M1SS and BC2_uni_R was performed on all cDNA. The study's own analysis went as follows. For normalization, 1 million high-quality reads, each with a distinct molecular identifier, were randomly selected from each sample. Instead of being binned into consensus sequences, reads that shared molecular identifiers were thrown out. CDR3 identification, clonotype clustering and error correction used MiTCR with a Q25 quality threshold and the strictest error-elimination algorithm. A nonparametric unseen species model with Euler transformation was used to estimate a lower bound on total TCR beta diversity. TCRdb applied fastp at Q25 and MiXCR to the public reads, then kept only in-frame beta chains. Every entry covers one CDR3 protein and lists the most common genes and DNA from its rows. The V and J calls were determined by TCRdb, not by the authors. The sample has fewer than 700,000 distinct CDR3 sequences on record, about 45% of them singletons. Around 23% of the sample is in the top ten clones.

Summary of the overall study and its limitations: A strong correlation was found between observed TCR beta diversity and the percentage of naive T cells measured by flow cytometry. As age increased, observed TCR beta diversity per million T cells dropped in a roughly linear way, and a significant reduction was already evident by age 40. Estimates of total diversity from one million sequenced T cells were regarded as lower bounds and underestimates. Compared with the aged group, the long-lived group had more naive CD4+ T cells, fewer expanded clones and increased TCR diversity, a pattern suggesting age selection. Because donor CMV infection status was unknown, age-related changes in expanded clonotypes were potentially confounded. Since profiling was done on bulk unsorted PBMCs, naive and antigen-experienced compartments could not be conclusively compared.

The approximately 41 donors, aged roughly 6 to 95 years, were systemically healthy Caucasian individuals from Russia. Around 9.7 milliliters of peripheral blood were collected from each donor into EDTA-treated Vacutainer tubes. Ficoll-Paque density-gradient centrifugation was used to isolate PBMCs, with at least 6.5 million per sample. Total RNA, at least 6 micrograms per sample, was extracted from PBMCs with Trizol reagent. Naive CD45RAhigh/CD27high T cell percentages were measured by flow cytometry on a PBMC aliquot from every donor. For this clonotype: Its antigen is currently not known. One base away there is no much larger clone; base qualities are not given.

The V gene is TRBV25-1 and the J gene is TRBJ1-2; the D gene is perhaps TRBD1, on 5 matching bases. This TCR was sampled from a man older than 75 in good health. Material for sequencing was blood. The bases read TGTGCCAGCAGTGGGGACGGAAGCTATGGCTACACCTTC. It translates to CASSGDGSYGYTF.